These T cell receptor beta chains were read from a single sample in a study of cytomegalovirus exposure and HLA in healthy donors. TCRdb keeps only in-frame clones here, not all; method: immunoSEQ multiplex PCR. The sample carries just over 200,000 clones, 79% recorded once. The sequenced material came from PBMCs. All receptors derive from a man between 50 and 59 years old in good health and CMV-seronegative. The CDR3 runs from the conserved cysteine through the conserved F or W. Each record gives: D gene, clone size, V gene, J gene, CDR3 DNA, CDR3 protein. A D gene is named only where the DNA matches it firmly. A row's size may be missing; if present it is once, few, many or a size class.

d_gene: TRBD2
abundance: -
v_gene: TRBV11-2
j_gene: TRBJ2-2
CDR3nt: TGTGCCAGCAGCTTACGGGCGGGAGGCTACACCGGGGAGCTGTTTTTT
CDR3aa: CASSLRAGGYTGELFF

d_gene: -
abundance: -
v_gene: TRBV13
j_gene: TRBJ2-7
CDR3nt: TGTGCCAGCAGCTCACGCCGCTACGAGCAGTACTTC
CDR3aa: CASSSRRYEQYF

d_gene: -
abundance: -
v_gene: TRBV5-1
j_gene: TRBJ2-5
CDR3nt: TGCGCCAGCAGCTTCGGACTAAAGATGTACCAAGAGACCCAGTACTTC
CDR3aa: CASSFGLKMYQETQYF

d_gene: TRBD2
abundance: few
v_gene: TRBV5-6
j_gene: TRBJ2-3
CDR3nt: TGTGCCAGCAGCTTGGTCTCCGGGGGGGTGGATACGCAGTATTTT
CDR3aa: CASSLVSGGVDTQYF

d_gene: TRBD1
abundance: -
v_gene: TRBV6-1
j_gene: TRBJ1-4
CDR3nt: TGTGCCAGCAGCCCTGGGACAGGGGTTGGTGAAAAACTGTTTTTT
CDR3aa: CASSPGTGVGEKLFF

d_gene: -
abundance: -
v_gene: TRBV28
j_gene: TRBJ1-1
CDR3nt: TGTGCCAGCAGCACGACAGCCATGAACACTGAAGCTTTCTTT
CDR3aa: CASSTTAMNTEAFF

d_gene: TRBD1
abundance: -
v_gene: TRBV18
j_gene: TRBJ1-1
CDR3nt: TGTGCCAGCTCGTTGGACAGGGGGCGGTCTGGGACAGAAGCTTTCTTT
CDR3aa: CASSLDRGRSGTEAFF

d_gene: -
abundance: -
v_gene: TRBV21-1
j_gene: TRBJ1-5
CDR3nt: TGTGCCAGCAGCCCCACCAAGGGACAGGGAGTAAGGCAGCCCCAGCATTTT
CDR3aa: CASSPTKGQGVRQPQHF

d_gene: -
abundance: -
v_gene: TRBV29-1
j_gene: TRBJ2-1
CDR3nt: TGCAGCGTTGAAGGTCAGGGGCCCAATGAGCAGTTCTTC
CDR3aa: CSVEGQGPNEQFF

d_gene: -
abundance: -
v_gene: TRBV18
j_gene: TRBJ2-5
CDR3nt: TGTGCCAGCTCACCACCCCCCGGAGAGACCCAGTACTTC
CDR3aa: CASSPPPGETQYF

d_gene: -
abundance: few
v_gene: TRBV27
j_gene: TRBJ1-5
CDR3nt: TGTGCCAGCAGTTCCAGACAGGTCAGCAATCAGCCCCAGCATTTT
CDR3aa: CASSSRQVSNQPQHF

d_gene: -
abundance: once
v_gene: TRBV6-1
j_gene: TRBJ1-1
CDR3nt: TGTGCCAGCAGTCGGGACGTCCTCGGGGGCACTGAAGCTTTCTTT
CDR3aa: CASSRDVLGGTEAFF

d_gene: TRBD1
abundance: few
v_gene: TRBV28
j_gene: TRBJ1-4
CDR3nt: TGTGCCAGCAGTTTATCGACAGGGGGCGGTGTAACTAATGAAAAACTGTTTTTT
CDR3aa: CASSLSTGGGVTNEKLFF

d_gene: -
abundance: -
v_gene: TRBV28
j_gene: TRBJ1-2
CDR3nt: TGTGCCAGCAGCGTGGACAGTGCTAAAGGTGGCTACACCTTC
CDR3aa: CASSVDSAKGGYTF

d_gene: TRBD2
abundance: few
v_gene: TRBV6-5
j_gene: TRBJ2-7
CDR3nt: TGTGCCAGCAGTTCGACTAGCGGCTCCTACGAGCAGTACTTC
CDR3aa: CASSSTSGSYEQYF

d_gene: TRBD2
abundance: -
v_gene: TRBV5-4
j_gene: TRBJ2-5
CDR3nt: TGTGCCAGCAGCTTGGATCGCGGGCGGGGGGTGAGGGAGCAGTACTTC
CDR3aa: CASSLDRGRGVREQYF

d_gene: TRBD1
abundance: -
v_gene: TRBV30
j_gene: TRBJ2-7
CDR3nt: TGTGCCTGGAGTGGACAGGGAACTCACGAGCAGTACTTC
CDR3aa: CAWSGQGTHEQYF

d_gene: TRBD2
abundance: once
v_gene: TRBV30
j_gene: TRBJ2-1
CDR3nt: TGTGCCTGGAGTGACGGGACTAGTTTTTTCAATGAGCAGTTCTTC
CDR3aa: CAWSDGTSFFNEQFF

d_gene: TRBD1
abundance: -
v_gene: TRBV10-1
j_gene: TRBJ1-6
CDR3nt: TGCGCCAGCAGTCCGACAGGGAATTCACCCCTCCACTTT
CDR3aa: CASSPTGNSPLHF

d_gene: -
abundance: -
v_gene: TRBV27
j_gene: TRBJ2-1
CDR3nt: TGTGCCAGCAGCTTGGGGGGCTCCTACAATGAGCAGTTCTTC
CDR3aa: CASSLGGSYNEQFF

d_gene: TRBD2
abundance: once
v_gene: TRBV29-1
j_gene: TRBJ2-4
CDR3nt: TGCAGCGTGATTGGACTAGCGGGACCTACACTAGCCAAAAACATTCAGTACTTC
CDR3aa: CSVIGLAGPTLAKNIQYF

d_gene: -
abundance: -
v_gene: TRBV5-8
j_gene: TRBJ2-7
CDR3nt: TGTGCCAGCAGCCTACTGGGATGGGGTCAGGGGTACGAGCAGTACTTC
CDR3aa: CASSLLGWGQGYEQYF

d_gene: TRBD1
abundance: -
v_gene: TRBV19
j_gene: TRBJ2-7
CDR3nt: TGTGCCACCTCGGACAGGGCCTACGAGCAGTACTTC
CDR3aa: CATSDRAYEQYF

d_gene: TRBD1
abundance: -
v_gene: TRBV27
j_gene: TRBJ2-3
CDR3nt: TGTGCCAGCAGTTTAGCCAAGCGGGACAGGGATCCCCCAGATACGCAGTATTTT
CDR3aa: CASSLAKRDRDPPDTQYF

d_gene: TRBD2
abundance: -
v_gene: TRBV7-9
j_gene: TRBJ2-3
CDR3nt: TGTGCCAGCAGCTTAACGATAGCCCCTAGCGGGAGTTCGGCAGATACGCAGTATTTT
CDR3aa: CASSLTIAPSGSSADTQYF

d_gene: TRBD2
abundance: -
v_gene: TRBV28
j_gene: TRBJ2-7
CDR3nt: TGTGCCAGCAGTTTCAGGCGGGGGGGAGACGAGCAGTACTTC
CDR3aa: CASSFRRGGDEQYF

d_gene: TRBD2
abundance: -
v_gene: TRBV2
j_gene: TRBJ2-5
CDR3nt: TGTGCCAGCAGCCCTAACGTGGGAGGGCTCGGAGAGACCCAGTACTTC
CDR3aa: CASSPNVGGLGETQYF

d_gene: TRBD1
abundance: -
v_gene: TRBV29-1
j_gene: TRBJ1-1
CDR3nt: TGCAGCGTTGTCCACCGCCCGACAGGGTTGAACACTGAAGCTTTCTTT
CDR3aa: CSVVHRPTGLNTEAFF

d_gene: -
abundance: -
v_gene: TRBV28
j_gene: TRBJ1-1
CDR3nt: TGTGCCAGCAGTTACCTTAGGAACACTGAAGCTTTCTTT
CDR3aa: CASSYLRNTEAFF

d_gene: -
abundance: -
v_gene: TRBV19
j_gene: TRBJ1-5
CDR3nt: TGTGCCAGCCAGGAGGGTTATAGCAATCAGCCCCAGCATTTT
CDR3aa: CASQEGYSNQPQHF

d_gene: TRBD1
abundance: -
v_gene: TRBV19
j_gene: TRBJ2-5
CDR3nt: TGTGCCAGTAGTATAAGGACAGGGGAGAAGACCCAGTACTTC
CDR3aa: CASSIRTGEKTQYF

d_gene: TRBD2
abundance: once
v_gene: TRBV2
j_gene: TRBJ2-7
CDR3nt: TGTGCCAGCAGTGATTGGTTAGCGGGAGGCGAGCAGTACTTC
CDR3aa: CASSDWLAGGEQYF

d_gene: -
abundance: -
v_gene: TRBV27
j_gene: TRBJ2-1
CDR3nt: TGTGCCAGCAAAGAGTTCACCTACAATGAGCAGTTCTTC
CDR3aa: CASKEFTYNEQFF

d_gene: -
abundance: -
v_gene: TRBV7-9
j_gene: TRBJ1-1
CDR3nt: TGTGCCAGCAGCTTAGAGCCTCGGGACATTCGGGCTGAAGCTTTCTTT
CDR3aa: CASSLEPRDIRAEAFF

d_gene: TRBD2
abundance: -
v_gene: TRBV18
j_gene: TRBJ2-3
CDR3nt: TGTGCCAGCTCACCACTTAGCGGGAGTCAAACTAGCACAGATACGCAGTATTTT
CDR3aa: CASSPLSGSQTSTDTQYF

d_gene: -
abundance: -
v_gene: TRBV6-6
j_gene: TRBJ2-2
CDR3nt: TGTGCCAGCGAAGCAAGCGTCACCGGGGAGCTGTTTTTT
CDR3aa: CASEASVTGELFF

d_gene: TRBD1
abundance: -
v_gene: TRBV5-1
j_gene: TRBJ1-1
CDR3nt: TGCGCCAGCAGCCAACTGGGACAGGTTAACACTGAAGCTTTCTTT
CDR3aa: CASSQLGQVNTEAFF

d_gene: TRBD2
abundance: -
v_gene: TRBV6-4
j_gene: TRBJ2-3
CDR3nt: TGTGCCAGCAGTGACGCGGGAGGAGTCACAGATACGCAGTATTTT
CDR3aa: CASSDAGGVTDTQYF

d_gene: TRBD2
abundance: -
v_gene: TRBV27
j_gene: TRBJ2-1
CDR3nt: TGTGCCACCGGACTAGCGGGAGGACCCTACAATGAGCAGTTCTTC
CDR3aa: CATGLAGGPYNEQFF

d_gene: -
abundance: few
v_gene: TRBV7-2
j_gene: TRBJ1-1
CDR3nt: TGTGCCAGCAGCTTAGGACAGAACACTGAAGCTTTCTTT
CDR3aa: CASSLGQNTEAFF

d_gene: TRBD2
abundance: -
v_gene: TRBV28
j_gene: TRBJ2-1
CDR3nt: TGTGCCAGCAGTTTTGGTGCAGCGGGAGCCCTCTCTGAGCAGTTCTTC
CDR3aa: CASSFGAAGALSEQFF

d_gene: TRBD2
abundance: -
v_gene: TRBV5-1
j_gene: TRBJ2-2
CDR3nt: TGCGCCAGCAGCTTGGTCGTTAGCGGGAGTGGCGGGGAGCTGTTTTTT
CDR3aa: CASSLVVSGSGGELFF

d_gene: -
abundance: -
v_gene: TRBV2
j_gene: TRBJ1-2
CDR3nt: TGTGCCAGCACGCGGGGGAGGGGCGGTGGCTACACCTTC
CDR3aa: CASTRGRGGGYTF

d_gene: TRBD2
abundance: once
v_gene: TRBV4-2
j_gene: TRBJ2-7
CDR3nt: TGTGCCAGCAGCCAAGAAAGCGGGAGCCCCTACGAGCAGTACTTC
CDR3aa: CASSQESGSPYEQYF

d_gene: -
abundance: -
v_gene: TRBV6-6
j_gene: TRBJ2-1
CDR3nt: TGTGCCAGCAGTAGCGCGAAGCAGTTCTTC
CDR3aa: CASSSAKQFF

d_gene: TRBD1
abundance: -
v_gene: TRBV10-3
j_gene: TRBJ1-1
CDR3nt: TGTGCCATCAGAAGAGGACAGGGGCTGAACACTGAAGCTTTCTTT
CDR3aa: CAIRRGQGLNTEAFF

d_gene: TRBD2
abundance: -
v_gene: TRBV5-5
j_gene: TRBJ2-1
CDR3nt: TGTGCCAGCAGCTTGATTGGGACTAATATCAATGAGCAGTTCTTC
CDR3aa: CASSLIGTNINEQFF